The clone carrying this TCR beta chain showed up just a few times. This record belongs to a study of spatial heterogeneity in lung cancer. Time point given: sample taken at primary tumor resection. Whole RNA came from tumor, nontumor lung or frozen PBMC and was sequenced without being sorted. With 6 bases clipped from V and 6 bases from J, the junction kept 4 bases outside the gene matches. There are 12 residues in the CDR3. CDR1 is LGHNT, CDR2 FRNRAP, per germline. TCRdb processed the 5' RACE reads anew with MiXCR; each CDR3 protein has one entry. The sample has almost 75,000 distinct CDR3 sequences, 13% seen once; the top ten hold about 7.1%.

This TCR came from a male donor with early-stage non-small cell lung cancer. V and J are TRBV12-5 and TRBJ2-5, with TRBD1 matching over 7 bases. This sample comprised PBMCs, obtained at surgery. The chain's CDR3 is CASGPDRKTQYF. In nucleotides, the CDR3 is TGTGCTAGTGGCCCGGACAGGAAGACCCAGTACTTC. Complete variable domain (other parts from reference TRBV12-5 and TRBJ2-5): DARVTQTPRHKVTEMGQEVTMRCQPILGHNTVFWYRQTMMQGLELLAYFRNRAPLDDSGMPKDRFSAEMPDATLATLKIQPSEPRDSAVYFCASGPDRKTQYFGPGTRLLVL.